This passage covers 29 T cell receptor beta chains from one sample sequenced in a study of metastatic and nonmetastatic thyroid tumors. Patients were all untreated before their thyroid surgery. TCRdb re-called clones via MiXCR from the PCR reads. The sample carries about 13,000 clones, about 22% recorded once. Sequencing was performed on blood. The receptor set was obtained from a male donor with papillary thyroid cancer or a benign thyroid nodule (not recorded which). Some clones in this sample may be carry-over from other donors' samples.

V and J are TRBV7-2 and TRBJ2-5; a weak D match, TRBD2 (6 bases). From germline, CDR1 is SGHTA and CDR2 FQGNSA. The CDR3 covers 13 residues. V was pared by 2 bases and J by 4 bases, with 8 bases between. CDR3 amino acids: CASSLSGGETQYF. In nucleotides, the CDR3 is TGTGCCAGCAGCTTATCCGGGGGAGAGACCCAGTACTTC.

The genes are TRBV12-3 or TRBV12-4 and TRBJ2-1; 10 nucleotides match TRBD2. The CDR3 is 13 residues long. J lost 9 bases, V lost 3 bases, and 2 bases had no gene match. The CDR3 DNA reads TGTGCCAGCAGTTTTTGGACTAGCGGTGAGCAGTTCTTC. This translates into CASSFWTSGEQFF.

The chain has TRBV4-3 and TRBJ2-3, with D uncertain. V was pared by 1 base and J by 7 bases, with 15 bases between. This CDR3 spans 15 amino acids. Germline CDR1 is LGHNA and CDR2 is YSLEER. The CDR3 here is CASSQAMLGGYTQYF. The CDR3 DNA is TGCGCCAGCAGCCAAGCTATGTTGGGCGGATATACGCAGTATTTT.

This clone was seen only a few times. This sequence joins TRBV24-1 and TRBJ1-2, with D possibly matching TRBD1 (5 bases). V was cut by 7 bases and J by 5 bases, with 16 bases left in between. Germline loops: CDR1 KGHDR, CDR2 SFDVKD. The CDR3 is 14 residues long. The chain's CDR3 is CATSGRREGYGYTF. As DNA, the CDR3 is TGTGCCACCAGCGGCCGCCGGGAGGGGTATGGCTACACCTTC.

Only a few counts were recorded for this clone. The rearrangement uses TRBV7-7 and TRBJ2-3; 15 bases match TRBD2. Losses at the gene ends were 5 bases for V and 5 bases for J; bases not matched to a gene: 5. Germline V gene lookup returns CDR1 SSHAT and CDR2 FNYEAQ (reference sequence). CDR3 length equals 16 residues. The CDR3 spells CASSNGLAGGGDTQYF. CDR3 DNA sequence: TGTGCCAGCAGCAACGGACTAGCGGGAGGGGGAGATACGCAGTATTTT.

The V and J genes are TRBV20-1 and TRBJ2-1; 10 bases line up with TRBD2. V lost 6 bases, J lost 4 bases, and 6 bases stayed unmatched. Germline V CDR1 and CDR2: DFQATT, SNEGSKA (reference sequence). This CDR3 is built from 14 residues. The CDR3 protein is CSASSGSIYNEQFF. CDR3 DNA sequence: TGCAGTGCGTCTAGCGGGAGTATTTACAATGAGCAGTTCTTC.

Regarding this clone: This sequence may be a read error, since a much larger clone differs from it by one base. As the CDR3 is not closed by the conserved phenylalanine or tryptophan, this likely results from a read error. The chain couples TRBV3-1 to TRBJ1-2, with D hard to call. This CDR3 region has 12 residues. In germline, CDR1 is LGHDT, CDR2 YNNKEL (reference sequence). The CDR3 is CASTQGRSGYTS. The CDR3 DNA reads TGTGCCAGCACCCAAGGTCGTAGTGGCTACACCTCC.

This clone was observed a handful of times. The chain combines TRBV27 with TRBJ2-7; no firm D call. This CDR3 has 15 amino acids. V lost 2 bases, J lost 0 bases, and 11 bases lay in between. The germline V gene encodes CDR1 MNHEY and CDR2 SMNVEV (reference sequence). CDR3 in amino acids: CASSLGGKSSYEQYF. The CDR3, as DNA: TGTGCCAGCAGTTTAGGCGGTAAAAGCTCCTACGAGCAGTACTTC.

This clone was detected ten times or more. This chain connects TRBV6-2 or TRBV6-3 to TRBJ2-6; D may be TRBD1 (6 bases). CDR3 length: 15 amino acids. Germline lookup yields CDR1 MNHEY and CDR2 SVGEGT. Trimming stripped 6 bases from V and 2 bases from J, with 11 bases between. The CDR3 sequence: CASSISGAGANVLTF. The DNA of the CDR3 is TGTGCCAGCAGCATTTCAGGGGCTGGGGCCAACGTCCTGACTTTC.

This clone is labeled medium-sized. The genes are TRBV10-3 and TRBJ2-7; TRBD1 might be the D (5 bases). The CDR3 has 13 residues. Trimming removed 6 bases at V and 0 bases at J, with 9 bases between. Germline V lookup: CDR1 ENHRY, CDR2 SYGVKD. CDR3: CAISRQSSYEQYF. CDR3 DNA sequence: TGTGCCATCAGCCGACAGAGCTCCTACGAGCAGTACTTC.

V is TRBV24-1 and J is TRBJ2-7, with D possibly being TRBD2 (7 bases). Germline CDR1 reads KGHDR; CDR2 reads SFDVKD. The ends were cut back, 9 bases at V and 6 bases at J, with 11 bases in the middle. CDR3 length: 11 residues. CDR3 sequence: CATPRGGEQYF. In DNA, the CDR3 is TGTGCCACCCCAAGGGGGGGCGAGCAGTACTTC.

The chain recombines TRBV20-1 with TRBJ2-1; the match to TRBD2 covers 8 bases. V was pared by 1 base and J by 6 bases, with 5 bases of the junction left unmatched. The CDR3 has 14 amino acids. CDR1 is DFQATT and CDR2 is SNEGSKA in the germline V gene (reference sequence). CDR3 in DNA: TGCAGTGCTAGAGCGGGAGGGTACGGCAATGAGCAGTTCTTC. It codes for CSARAGGYGNEQFF.

At least ten counts were recorded for this clone. The chain couples TRBV6-1 to TRBJ2-2, with TRBD1 identical over 11 bases. The CDR3 length is 17 residues. Germline lookup yields CDR1 MNHNS and CDR2 SASEGT. After removal of 6 bases from V and 7 bases from J, the junction contained 13 bases not matched to a gene. CDR3 protein: CASSRQSGTGGDGELFF. CDR3 nucleotide sequence: TGTGCCAGCAGCCGGCAATCCGGGACAGGGGGAGACGGGGAGCTGTTTTTT.

This clone was observed a handful of times. The chain is built from TRBV29-1 and TRBJ2-7; 7 positions agree with TRBD2. Per germline, CDR1 SQVTM and CDR2 ANQGSEA. The V gene end was trimmed by 3 bases and the J gene end by 5 bases; junction bases not matched to a gene: 1. The CDR3 covers 11 residues. CDR3 sequence (DNA): TGCAGCGTTGATCGGGGGGACGAGCAGTACTTC. Protein product: CSVDRGDEQYF.

This clone came up once. The chain is built from TRBV20-1 and TRBJ2-1, with TRBD2 identical over 9 bases. Germline CDR1 is DFQATT and CDR2 is SNEGSKA (reference sequence). Trimming cost V 6 bases and J 6 bases; bases outside gene matches: 12. This CDR3 is 15 amino acids long. CDR3 amino acids: CSAPAGGSLFNEQFF. The CDR3 DNA sequence: TGCAGTGCCCCAGCGGGAGGAAGTTTATTCAATGAGCAGTTCTTC.

Many counts were recorded for this clone. J is TRBJ2-5 and V is TRBV11-2; 8 bases line up with TRBD2. The CDR3 is made up of 15 amino acids. Germline CDR1 is SGHAT and CDR2 is FQNNGV. V shed 1 base and J 5 bases; nucleotides not matched to a gene: 6. CDR3 in DNA: TGTGCCAGCAGCTTAGTCGGGGGGGCCTGGGAGACCCAGTACTTC. Amino acids: CASSLVGGAWETQYF.

This chain connects TRBV6-2 or TRBV6-3 to TRBJ1-2, with 7 bases matching TRBD1. Germline-derived CDR1 and CDR2 are MNHEY and SVGEGT. This CDR3 spans 13 amino acids. The trim removed 4 bases at V and 5 bases at J, leaving 4 bases unmatched. CDR3 DNA sequence: TGTGCCAGCAGTTCAGCAGGGGGTTATGGCTACACCTTC. This translates into CASSSAGGYGYTF.

This rearrangement joins TRBV4-3 to TRBJ2-2; D may be TRBD2 (5 bases). The CDR3 is 16 amino acids. V was cut by 1 base and J by 3 bases, with 12 bases left in between. The germline V gene encodes CDR1 LGHNA and CDR2 YSLEER. The CDR3 DNA reads TGCGCCAGCAGCCAAGTAAGGGAGCCCCACACCGGGGAGCTGTTTTTT. Translated: CASSQVREPHTGELFF.

This clone was detected a few times. V usage is TRBV27 and J usage is TRBJ2-1; D gene unclear. Germline values: CDR1 MNHEY, CDR2 SMNVEV (reference sequence). Trimming removed 4 bases from V and 5 bases from J, with 3 bases in between. The CDR3 covers 11 residues. The CDR3: CASSSHNEQFF. CDR3 bases: TGTGCCAGCAGTTCTCACAATGAGCAGTTCTTC.

This clone has a handful of counts. V is TRBV6-4 and J is TRBJ2-1, with 8 bases fitting TRBD2. Germline V gives CDR1 MRHNA, CDR2 SNTAGT. The CDR3 totals 13 residues. After removal of 5 bases from V and 7 bases from J, the junction contained 4 bases not matched to a gene. The DNA of the CDR3 is TGTGCCAGCAGTAGCGGGAGTGAAAATGAGCAGTTCTTC. This sequence encodes CASSSGSENEQFF.

This clone was seen a few times. This rearrangement joins TRBV27 to TRBJ2-2, with D possibly being TRBD1 (6 bases). CDR3 length equals 15 residues. The V end lost 2 bases, the J end lost 5 bases, and 12 bases lay between the germline ends. Germline V lookup: CDR1 MNHEY, CDR2 SMNVEV (reference sequence). The CDR3 sequence is CASSLGQGRTGELFF. CDR3 nucleotides: TGTGCCAGCAGTTTAGGGCAGGGGCGGACCGGGGAGCTGTTTTTT.

In this sample, this clone turned up a few times. The V gene is TRBV6-2 or TRBV6-3, the J gene TRBJ2-7; D may correspond to TRBD1 or TRBD2 (5 bases each). This CDR3 spans 14 amino acids. The germline V gene encodes CDR1 MNHEY and CDR2 SVGEGT. V was pared by 0 bases and J by 3 bases, with 9 bases between. CDR3 in amino acids: CASSYSGVDYEQYF. CDR3 bases: TGTGCCAGCAGTTACTCGGGGGTAGACTACGAGCAGTACTTC.

The chain is built from TRBV7-2 and TRBJ2-7; 7 bases are shared with TRBD1. The CDR3 sequence is 15 residues long. The germline V gene has CDR1 SGHTA and CDR2 FQGNSA. J was trimmed by 0 bases and V by 2 bases; bases with no gene match: 4. CDR3 sequence: CASSLSEGASYEQYF. Written as DNA, the CDR3 is TGTGCCAGCAGCTTATCAGAGGGGGCCTCCTACGAGCAGTACTTC.

This clone was seen ten or more times. V is TRBV15 and J is TRBJ1-1; D is perhaps TRBD1 (5 bases). The germline V and J ends were trimmed by 6 bases and 8 bases, with 22 bases remaining between them. CDR1 is LNHNV, CDR2 YYDKDF, per germline (reference sequence). This CDR3 is 15 amino acids long. The CDR3 spells CATSPPPGAKGEAFF. Here the CDR3 DNA reads TGTGCCACCAGTCCTCCGCCCGGGGCAAAGGGCGAAGCTTTCTTT.

This clone came up a few times. The chain is built from TRBV28 and TRBJ1-5; D perhaps matches TRBD1 (6 bases). Trimming cost V 2 bases and J 9 bases, with 20 bases left between them. Per germline, CDR1 MDHEN and CDR2 SYDVKM. This CDR3 spans 16 amino acids. CDR3 in amino acids: CASSLTGGPGSGPQHF. The CDR3 DNA follows: TGTGCCAGCAGTTTAACGGGGGGCCCAGGGAGTGGGCCCCAGCATTTT.

This clone has more than one count but fewer than ten. This sequence joins TRBV28 and TRBJ2-2; 10 nucleotides align to TRBD1. Trimming removed 3 bases from V and 7 bases from J; junction bases left unmatched: 8. CDR1 MDHEN and CDR2 SYDVKM come from the germline V gene. CDR3 length: 16 amino acids. The CDR3 here is CASSFPRQGAGGELFF. The CDR3 coding sequence is TGTGCCAGCAGTTTCCCCAGACAGGGGGCGGGCGGGGAGCTGTTTTTT.

At least ten counts were recorded for this clone. The chain has TRBV18 and TRBJ2-5; TRBD2 agrees at 11 bases. The CDR3 extends over 16 amino acids. From germline, CDR1 is KGHSH and CDR2 LQKENI. The V and J ends lost 3 bases and 0 bases, in that order; junction bases with no gene match: 3. The CDR3 DNA reads TGTGCCAGCTCACCCCCTAGCGGGGGGTACCAAGAGACCCAGTACTTC. Amino acid sequence: CASSPPSGGYQETQYF.

This chain joins TRBV7-3 and TRBJ2-1; D ambiguous. The V end was cut by 5 bases, the J end by 10 bases, with 15 bases between. Looked up from germline, CDR1 is SGHTA and CDR2 is FQGTGA. This CDR3 region has 13 residues. This CDR3 reads CASSPQALGEQFF. For the CDR3, the DNA is TGTGCCAGCAGCCCCCAGGCCCTCGGAGAGCAGTTCTTC.

This clone came up a few times. The chain combines TRBV19 with TRBJ2-7; 7 positions agree with TRBD1. Per germline, CDR1 LNHDA and CDR2 SQIVND (reference sequence). After removal of 8 bases from V and 2 bases from J, the junction contained 9 bases not matched to a gene. This CDR3 is 14 amino acids long. The CDR3: CASAIRDRPYEQYF. Written as DNA, the CDR3 is TGTGCCAGTGCGATCCGGGACAGACCCTACGAGCAGTACTTC. Full variable domain (outside the CDR3, taken from reference TRBV19 and TRBJ2-7): DGGITQSPKYLFRKEGQNVTLSCEQNLNHDAMYWYRQDPGQGLRLIYYSQIVNDFQKGDIAEGYSVSREKKESFPLTVTSAQKNPTAFYLCASAIRDRPYEQYFGPGTRLTVT.